This TCR beta chain originates from a study of OX40 agonist ivuxolimab in advanced cancers. At the level of the study: It was permissible to have had prior anti-PD-1, anti-PD-L1 or anti-CTLA-4 therapy, and approximately 41% had some.

Germline V CDR1 and CDR2: SEHNR, FQNEAQ (reference sequence). The V end was cut by 11 bases, the J end by 4 bases, with 21 bases between. This CDR3 region has 14 residues. Data came from immunoSEQ multiplex PCR; TCRdb stores just in-frame clones and leaves some out. The sample records roughly 70,000 clones, roughly 87% being singletons. The sequence derives from an adult with an advanced solid tumor such as melanoma, head and neck, liver or kidney cancer. V gene TRBV7-9 combines with J gene TRBJ2-7, with a weak D call TRBD1 (7 bases). The sequenced sample was CD4+ or CD8+ T cells sorted from blood, obtained in a trial of the OX40 agonist ivuxolimab. In DNA, the CDR3 is TGTGCCGGCGCGGAGCAGGGGGGTTTTTACGAGCAGTACTTC. Its translation is CAGAEQGGFYEQYF.